Below, 18 T cell receptor beta chains from the same sample are listed, as sequenced in a study of blood T cell repertoires in COVID-19. The protocol was immunoSEQ multiplex PCR, while the TCRdb copy is restricted to in-frame clones and leaves out a portion. Of around 340,000 clones in the sample, around 82% were seen once. The sequencing sample was made of peripheral blood. Source of these receptors: a young man with active or convalescent COVID-19.

The V call is TRBV5-1, the J call TRBJ2-2, with a weak D call TRBD1 (6 bases). Trimming pared 5 bases from V and 5 bases from J, leaving 13 bases between. Germline V gene data show CDR1 as SGHRS and CDR2 as YFSETQ. This CDR3 has 14 residues. The CDR3 protein is CASSSNDRTGELFF. CDR3 coding DNA: TGCGCCAGCAGTTCCAACGACAGGACCGGGGAGCTGTTTTTT.

This clone came up a few times. The chain combines TRBV19 with TRBJ1-1, with D uncertain. CDR3 size: 15 residues. Trimming shortened V by 3 bases and J by 1 base, and 12 bases separated the two germline ends. Germline V gives CDR1 LNHDA, CDR2 SQIVND (reference sequence). In DNA form, the CDR3 reads TGTGCCAGTAGTATCGATGCCGGGGAGAACACTGAAGCTTTCTTT. Its translation is CASSIDAGENTEAFF.

The chain has TRBV28 and TRBJ1-4; 12 bases fit TRBD1. V shed 8 bases and J 12 bases; nucleotides not matched to a gene: 10. Germline loops: CDR1 MDHEN, CDR2 SYDVKM. This CDR3 region has 14 residues. DNA for the CDR3: TGTGCCAGCCACGAAGGGGGACAGGGGGCAGAACTGTTTTTT. Encoded protein: CASHEGGQGAELFF.

The J gene is TRBJ1-2, the V gene TRBV4-1; D possibly corresponds to TRBD1 (5 bases). The CDR3 spans 15 residues. Between the trimmed V and J ends, which lost 1 base and 2 bases, there was a span of 11 bases. Germline CDR1 reads MGHRA; CDR2 reads YSYEKL. The CDR3 DNA is TGCGCCAGCAGCCAAGCCGTGACAGTCAACTATGGCTACACCTTC. Amino acid sequence: CASSQAVTVNYGYTF.

This clone has just a few counts. The chain joins TRBV6-1 to TRBJ2-7, with 8 bases that match TRBD1. The CDR3 length is 15 residues. V shed 3 bases, J shed 2 bases, and the junction held 6 bases outside the gene matches. The germline V gene encodes CDR1 MNHNS and CDR2 SASEGT. CDR3 sequence (DNA): TGTGCCAGCAGTGACAGGGGGCGCCCTCCCTACGAGCAGTACTTC. Its protein product is CASSDRGRPPYEQYF.

This sequence joins TRBV3-1 (or the pseudogene TRBV3-2) and TRBJ1-3; 7 bases are a match to TRBD1. J lost 2 bases, V lost 4 bases, and 2 bases had no gene match. Germline V lookup: CDR1 LGHDT, CDR2 YNNKEL (reference sequence). The CDR3 consists of 14 residues. The DNA for the CDR3 is TGTGCCAGCAGCCTCGGGACAGCTGGAAACACCATATATTTT. It specifies CASSLGTAGNTIYF.

The rearrangement links TRBV9 to TRBJ2-1, with 7 bases aligning to TRBD2. The CDR3 length is 14 residues. The ends lost 4 bases at V and 3 bases at J; junction bases unmatched: 4. Per the germline V gene, CDR1 is SGDLS and CDR2 is YYNGEE. CDR3 sequence (DNA): TGTGCCAGCAGCATCAGCGGGAACTACAATGAGCAGTTCTTC. Protein sequence: CASSISGNYNEQFF.

The rearrangement uses TRBV5-1 and TRBJ2-2; TRBD1 is a possible D gene (5 bases). Germline-derived CDR1 and CDR2 are SGHRS and YFSETQ. The length of the CDR3 is 17 residues. V lost 5 bases and J 5 bases, leaving 22 bases between the germline ends. CDR3 region: CASRGSLGRVYTGELFF. In nucleotides, the CDR3 is TGCGCCAGCAGAGGGTCGCTGGGCAGGGTGTATACCGGGGAGCTGTTTTTT.

The rearrangement uses TRBV11-3 and TRBJ1-3; 7 nucleotides align to TRBD1. This CDR3 is built from 18 residues. Germline loops: CDR1 SGHNT, CDR2 YENEEA. V dropped 6 bases and J dropped 0; count of bases not matched to a gene: 14. The CDR3 nucleotides are TGTGCCAGCAGTTCGCCGGGACAGCGATTGAGCTCTGGAAACACCATATATTTT. Amino acids: CASSSPGQRLSSGNTIYF.

A few counts support this clone. The V call is TRBV7-2, the J call TRBJ2-7; weak D call: TRBD1 (5 bases). Trimming cost V 1 base and J 7 bases, with 11 bases left between them. In germline, CDR1 is SGHTA, CDR2 FQGNSA. The CDR3 spans 13 residues. Written as DNA, the CDR3 is TGTGCCAGCAGCTTAGGCAGGGAAGGAGAGCAGTACTTC. Translated, it gives CASSLGREGEQYF. Supplemented by reference TRBV7-2 and TRBJ2-7, the full variable domain reads GAGVSQSPSNKVTEKGKDVELRCDPISGHTALYWYRQSLGQGLEFLIYFQGNSAPDKSGLPSDRFSAERTGGSVSTLTIQRTQQEDSAVYLCASSLGREGEQYFGPGTRLTVT.

This chain links TRBV7-9 with TRBJ1-1; 7 bases align to TRBD1. The V gene end was trimmed by 6 bases and the J gene end by 11 bases; junction bases not matched to a gene: 9. Germline V lookup: CDR1 SEHNR, CDR2 FQNEAQ (reference sequence). The CDR3 has 12 residues. The CDR3 DNA follows: TGTGCCAGCAGTCCTCAGGGGGATAGGGCTTTCTTT. It encodes CASSPQGDRAFF.

The chain is built from TRBV30 and TRBJ2-1; maybe TRBD2 (6 bases). The CDR3 extends over 14 amino acids. V was shortened by 0 bases and J by 3 bases, with 9 bases between the two germline ends. The germline V gene has CDR1 GTSNPN and CDR2 SVGIG (reference sequence). CDR3: CAWSVAAGYNEQFF. DNA for the CDR3: TGTGCCTGGAGTGTAGCAGCGGGCTACAATGAGCAGTTCTTC.

The genes are TRBV7-8 and TRBJ1-5; possible D gene TRBD1, 5 bases. This CDR3 is 15 amino acids long. Germline lookup yields CDR1 SGHVS and CDR2 FQNEAQ. V lost 8 bases and J 4 bases, leaving 18 bases between the germline ends. CDR3 DNA sequence: TGTGCCAGCGGCCTGGGGGGACGATGGAATCAGCCCCAGCATTTT. It translates to CASGLGGRWNQPQHF.

This chain connects TRBV19 to TRBJ2-3, with a tentative D call TRBD2 (6 bases). This CDR3 contains 15 residues. Per germline, CDR1 LNHDA and CDR2 SQIVND (reference sequence). Trimming pared 4 bases from V and 3 bases from J, leaving 14 bases between. The CDR3 nucleotides read TGTGCCAGTAGTAGAACTAGCTACTTAACAGATACGCAGTATTTT. This codes for CASSRTSYLTDTQYF.

The chain is built from TRBV5-1 and TRBJ2-1; 12 nucleotides match TRBD2. Germline CDR1 SGHRS, CDR2 YFSETQ. Trimming removed 0 bases from V and 7 bases from J; junction bases left unmatched: 5. This CDR3 comprises 16 residues. The CDR3 nucleotides are TGCGCCAGCAGCTTGGGTCTAGCGGGAGGGGGTAATGAGCAGTTCTTC. It translates to CASSLGLAGGGNEQFF.

CDR3 bases: TGTGCCAGCAGCTTAGATCAGGTGGCCCCCCACGAGCAGTACTTC. This codes for CASSLDQVAPHEQYF. This chain links TRBV11-2 with TRBJ2-7; D remains unclear. The CDR3 runs 15 residues. From germline, CDR1 is SGHAT and CDR2 FQNNGV. Trimming removed 0 bases from V and 5 bases from J, with 14 bases in between.

This clone occurred many times. The rearrangement joins TRBV12-3 or TRBV12-4 to TRBJ1-1; D is possibly TRBD1 (5 bases). The CDR3 consists of 12 residues. With 6 bases removed from V and 8 bases from J, the gap between germline ends came to 13 bases. The CDR3 DNA is TGTGCCAGCAGGTGGGGAGGGGCAGAAGCTTTCTTT. Its translation: CASRWGGAEAFF.

This chain uses TRBV5-1 with TRBJ2-3; D ambiguous. The CDR3 runs 14 residues. The V end was cut by 0 bases, the J end by 2 bases, with 7 bases between. Per the germline V gene, CDR1 is SGHRS and CDR2 is YFSETQ. The CDR3 reads CASSLVTATDTQYF. In DNA form, the CDR3 reads TGCGCCAGCAGCTTGGTTACAGCCACAGATACGCAGTATTTT.